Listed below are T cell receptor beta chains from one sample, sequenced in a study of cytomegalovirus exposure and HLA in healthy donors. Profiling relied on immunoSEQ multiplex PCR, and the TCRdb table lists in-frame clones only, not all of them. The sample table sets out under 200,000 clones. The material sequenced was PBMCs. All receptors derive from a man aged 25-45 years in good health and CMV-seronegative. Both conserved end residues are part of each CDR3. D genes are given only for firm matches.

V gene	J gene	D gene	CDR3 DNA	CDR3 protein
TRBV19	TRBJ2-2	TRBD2	TGTGCCAGTAGTATTATATCGGGACTAGTGGGGGAGCTGTTTTTT	CASSIISGLVGELFF
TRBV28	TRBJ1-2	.	TGTGCCAGCGGGGCTACCTATGGCTACACCTTC	CASGATYGYTF
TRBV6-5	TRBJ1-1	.	TGTGCCAGCAGCCTCGGACGGGCGGGAGCTTTCTTT	CASSLGRAGAFF
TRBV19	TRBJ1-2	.	TGTGCCAGTAGTGTCGCAGTCGGGGGAATGGGGGGCTACACCTTC	CASSVAVGGMGGYTF
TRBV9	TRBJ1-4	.	TGTGCCAGCAGCGTAGAGACAGGCGCAACTAATGAAAAACTGTTTTTT	CASSVETGATNEKLFF
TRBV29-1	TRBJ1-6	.	TGCAGCGTTGCTGTGACAGAAAATAATTCACCCCTCCACTTT	CSVAVTENNSPLHF
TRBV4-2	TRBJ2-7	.	TGTGCCAGCAGCCAAGATAAATCAGCTAGCTACGAGCAGTACTTC	CASSQDKSASYEQYF
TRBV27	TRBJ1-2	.	TGTGCCAGCAGTTTATCGGGGGGGGCAGTTTATGGCTACACCTTC	CASSLSGGAVYGYTF
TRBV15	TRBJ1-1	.	TGTGCCGCCAGCAGAGGGGATCAAACGGGAACTGAAGCTTTCTTT	CAASRGDQTGTEAFF
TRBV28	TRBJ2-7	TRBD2	TGTGCCAGCAGAATAACGCAGCGGGAGCTCTACGAGCAGTACTTC	CASRITQRELYEQYF
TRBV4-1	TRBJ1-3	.	TGCGCCAGCAGCCATACAATTGAGAGACAGACGCTACACTCTGGAAACACCATATATTTT	CASSHTIERQTLHSGNTIYF
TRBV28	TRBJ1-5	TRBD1	TGTGCCAGCAGTTTGCCGGGACAGGGGGTTGCCCGGGGGCCCCAGCATTTT	CASSLPGQGVARGPQHF
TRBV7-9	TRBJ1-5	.	TGTGCCAGCAGCTTAGGCGAAATACGGGGGGAAAGCAATCAGCCCCAGCATTTT	CASSLGEIRGESNQPQHF
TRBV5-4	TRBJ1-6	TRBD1	TGTGCCAGCAGCTTCCAACAGGGGGTCAGTTCACCCCTCCACTTT	CASSFQQGVSSPLHF
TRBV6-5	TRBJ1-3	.	TGTGCCAGCAGGCCAGGGTCTGGAAACACCATATATTTT	CASRPGSGNTIYF
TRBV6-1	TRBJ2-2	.	TGTGCCAGCAGGTTTGTCAGAGGTGCCGGGGAGCTGTTTTTT	CASRFVRGAGELFF
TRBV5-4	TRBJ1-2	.	TGTGCCAGCAGCTCGGCGGGCAGATACGGCTACACCTTC	CASSSAGRYGYTF
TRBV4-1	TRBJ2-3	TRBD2	TGCGCCAGCAGCCAAGAAACGGGACTAGCGGGAGGAGATACGCAGTATTTT	CASSQETGLAGGDTQYF
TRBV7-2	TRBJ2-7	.	TGTGCCAGCAGCCGTTCAGGGGTCTACGAGCAGTACTTC	CASSRSGVYEQYF
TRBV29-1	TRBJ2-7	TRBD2	TGCAGCGTCGGGGGCCTAGCGGGGGTCTACGAGCAGTACTTC	CSVGGLAGVYEQYF
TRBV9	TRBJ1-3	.	TGTGCCAGCAGCGCAAAGAGCCCCGGGGTCTCTGGAAACACCATATATTTT	CASSAKSPGVSGNTIYF
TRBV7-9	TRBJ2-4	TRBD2	TGTGCCAGCACCCCGGGAGGGGGGAGGGCCGATCAGTACTTC	CASTPGGGRADQYF
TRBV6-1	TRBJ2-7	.	TGTGCCAGCAGTGAAACAGTCTCCTACGAGCAGTACTTC	CASSETVSYEQYF
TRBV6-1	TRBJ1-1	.	TGTGCCAGCAGAGAGACAGGCCGGGCCATGAGAGCTTTCTTT	CASRETGRAMRAFF
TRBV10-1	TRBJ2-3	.	TGCGCCAGCACCGGGGATGGAGTAGATACGCAGTATTTT	CASTGDGVDTQYF
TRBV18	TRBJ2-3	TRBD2	TGTGCCAGCTCGCCGGGACTAGCGGGTACAGATACGCAGTATTTT	CASSPGLAGTDTQYF
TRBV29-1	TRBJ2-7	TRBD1	TGCAGCGTTGTGGGACAGGGTTTTTTCGAGCAGTACTTC	CSVVGQGFFEQYF
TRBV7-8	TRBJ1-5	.	TGTGCCAGCAGCTTAATCCGAGGACTAGGATTGGGAATTCAGCATTTT	CASSLIRGLGLGIQHF
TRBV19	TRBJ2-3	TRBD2	TGTGCCAGTAGTATAGGCCCTCTAGCGGGAGGGCTGGGGGCAGATACGCAGTATTTT	CASSIGPLAGGLGADTQYF
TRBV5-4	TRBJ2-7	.	TGTGCCAGCAGATCGGAGGGGATTAACTCCTACGAGCAGTACTTC	CASRSEGINSYEQYF
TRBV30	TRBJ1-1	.	TGTGCCTGGATCTGGGGGGGGCACACTGAAGCTTTCTTT	CAWIWGGHTEAFF
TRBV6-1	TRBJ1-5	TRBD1	TGTGCCAGCAGTGCCGGGACAGGGGGTCAGCCCCAGCATTTT	CASSAGTGGQPQHF
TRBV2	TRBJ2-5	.	TGTGCCAGTCCGGGGGGAAGGGAGGGGACACAAGAGACCCAGTACTTC	CASPGGREGTQETQYF